These T cell receptor beta chains were read from a single sample in a study of shared clonotypes between healthy human individuals. TCRdb keeps only in-frame clones here, not all; method: immunoSEQ multiplex PCR. This sample carries over 2 million clones, 90% to 95% of them seen once, and the ten largest clones take more than 0.1%. The sequencing sample was made of naive CD4+ T cells sorted from blood. Receptors were obtained from a man in his late teens or twenties in good health. Both conserved end residues are part of each CDR3.

j_call v_call cdr3_aa
TRBJ2-5 TRBV9 CASSTRGGAQETQYF
TRBJ1-5 TRBV6-1 CASSELRDRGQPQHF
TRBJ1-2 TRBV10-3 CAISESPGQGYTF
TRBJ1-1 TRBV5-1 CASSLGLTTENTEAFF
TRBJ2-7 TRBV5-1 CASSPDRGHEQYF
TRBJ1-5 TRBV6-1 CASSALSNQPQHF
TRBJ1-5 TRBV2 CASTPGQGYQPQHF
TRBJ2-7 TRBV30 CAWSVQGASEQYF
TRBJ2-3 TRBV7-2 CASSLKGTDTQYF
TRBJ1-6 TRBV7-9 CASSSTGNNSPLHF
TRBJ1-4 TRBV6-1 CASSPGTVNEKLFF
TRBJ2-5 TRBV30 CAWSELWRGRQETQYF
TRBJ1-5 TRBV18 CASSPSTRQPQHF
TRBJ1-5 TRBV19 CASREDRGSQPQHF
TRBJ1-3 TRBV14 CASSQGKEISGNTIYF
TRBJ1-2 TRBV15 CATSRDHGGGGYTF
TRBJ1-4 TRBV7-2 CASSLAVGTNEKLFF
TRBJ2-3 TRBV2 CASSGAGGPTDTQYF
TRBJ1-1 TRBV29-1 CSVDTGLRNTEAFF
TRBJ1-2 TRBV5-1 CASSQGTLVF
TRBJ1-2 TRBV10-3 CAIAQGADGYTF
TRBJ2-2 TRBV10-1 CASPRSPGELFF
TRBJ2-2 TRBV11-2 CASSLGTGTPTTGELFF
TRBJ1-1 TRBV10-3 CAISESGTGTTEAFF
TRBJ1-5 TRBV6-1 CASTERSNQPQHF
TRBJ1-5 TRBV6-1 CASSEADSNQPQHF
TRBJ1-2 TRBV19 CASSMARGYTF
TRBJ2-7 TRBV11-3 CASSQQGLSEQYF
TRBJ1-1 TRBV4-1 CASSRIGTQAFF
TRBJ2-4 TRBV7-2 CASSFSGYAKNIQYF
TRBJ1-1 TRBV5-1 CASSRRDLFENTEAFF
TRBJ1-2 TRBV6-5 CASRSPRRADLYTF
TRBJ1-1 TRBV5-1 CASSLAKNTEAFF
TRBJ1-2 TRBV5-1 CASSLDPGNYGYTF
TRBJ2-7 TRBV7-2 CASSLGGSIYEQYF
TRBJ2-5 TRBV10-2 CASSGDYLQETQYF
TRBJ2-3 TRBV4-1 CASSLAGAPLTQYF
TRBJ2-7 TRBV2 CASSEPISYEQYF
TRBJ1-5 TRBV2 CASSEVSSDYQPQHF
TRBJ2-4 TRBV28 CASTIAGQGGNIQYF
TRBJ1-5 TRBV28 CASGNTASNQPQHF